A selection of T cell receptor beta chains follows, all from one sample in a study of blood T cell repertoires in COVID-19. TCRdb's table, derived via immunoSEQ multiplex PCR, lists solely in-frame clones and lacks some. This table holds about 180,000 clones, roughly 80% found once. Sequencing was done on a sample of PBMCs or T cells enriched from blood (not recorded which). The receptors stem from a woman aged 45-65 years who had recovered from COVID-19. The CDR3 runs from the conserved cysteine through the conserved F or W. D genes are given only for firm matches. Some rows mark clone size as missing; the rest say once, few, many or name a class of expanded clone.

TRBV9	-	-	TRBJ2-7	16	CASSVEASLKSGEQYF	TGTGCCAGCAGCGTAGAGGCTAGTCTGAAGAGTGGGGAGCAGTACTTC
TRBV2	few	TRBD2	TRBJ2-7	14	CASSGSSGSYEQYF	TGTGCCAGCAGTGGATCTAGCGGGAGTTACGAGCAGTACTTC
TRBV12-2	-	-	TRBJ2-1	17	CASRSTTGTSGSEEQFF	TGTGCAAGTCGCTCAACCACCGGGACTAGCGGGAGTGAAGAGCAGTTCTTC
TRBV4-3	-	TRBD2	TRBJ2-1	18	CASSQFAGTSGSVNEQFF	TGCGCCAGCAGCCAATTCGCCGGGACTAGCGGGAGCGTCAATGAGCAGTTCTTC
TRBV19	-	-	TRBJ1-1	13	CASMAPGGTEAFF	TGTGCCAGTATGGCCCCCGGCGGCACTGAAGCTTTCTTT
TRBV11-1	-	TRBD2	TRBJ2-2	15	CASSPSGGNTGELFF	TGTGCCAGCAGCCCTAGCGGGGGGAACACCGGGGAGCTGTTTTTT
TRBV6-5	once	-	TRBJ1-1	13	CASSPQKKAEAFF	TGTGCCAGCAGTCCCCAGAAGAAAGCTGAAGCTTTCTTT
TRBV28	-	TRBD1	TRBJ1-1	14	CASSLPGGNTEAFF	TGTGCCAGCAGTCTGCCAGGGGGGAACACTGAAGCTTTCTTT
TRBV5-1	once	TRBD2	TRBJ2-1	18	CASSGQTSGTTSYNEQFF	TGCGCCAGCAGCGGGCAGACTAGCGGTACCACCTCCTACAATGAGCAGTTCTTC
TRBV3-1/TRBV3-2	-	-	TRBJ1-4	15	CASSNIAGRNEKLFF	TGTGCCAGCAGCAATATTGCGGGTCGCAATGAAAAACTGTTTTTT
TRBV9	-	TRBD1	TRBJ2-1	16	CASSPRDRDSYNEQFF	TGTGCCAGCAGCCCCCGGGACAGGGATTCCTACAATGAGCAGTTCTTC
TRBV28	few	-	TRBJ1-2	13	CASSLGTAYGYTF	TGTGCCAGCAGTCTCGGAACAGCCTATGGCTACACCTTC
TRBV7-3	once	TRBD1	TRBJ1-1	13	CASSRDRNTEAFF	TGTGCCAGCAGCAGGGACAGGAACACTGAAGCTTTCTTT
TRBV5-8	-	TRBD2	TRBJ2-1	16	CASSGGIGGSGILEFF	TGTGCCAGCAGTGGAGGAATTGGCGGCAGCGGGATTCTCGAGTTCTTC
TRBV20-1	-	TRBD2	TRBJ2-1	15	CSASPAGVSYNEQFF	TGCAGTGCTAGTCCGGCGGGAGTATCCTACAATGAGCAGTTCTTC
TRBV29-1	-	TRBD1	TRBJ1-1	12	CSGTGGNTEAFF	TGCAGCGGTACAGGGGGAAACACTGAAGCTTTCTTT
TRBV5-1	few	-	TRBJ2-1	15	CASSLKRLSYNEQFF	TGCGCCAGCAGCTTGAAGAGACTCTCCTACAATGAGCAGTTCTTC
TRBV5-6	-	-	TRBJ2-7	14	CASTLRRGPYEQYF	TGTGCCAGCACCCTGAGGCGGGGTCCCTACGAGCAGTACTTC
TRBV4-1	-	-	TRBJ1-1	14	CASSQEGRASEAFF	TGCGCCAGCAGCCAAGAGGGCAGGGCGTCGGAAGCTTTCTTT
TRBV4-2	-	-	TRBJ2-3	15	CASSQDSLALDTQYF	TGTGCCAGCAGCCAAGATTCTTTAGCCTTGGATACGCAGTATTTT
TRBV7-6	-	-	TRBJ2-7	16	CASSPRRGPSRYEQYF	TGTGCCAGCAGCCCCAGGAGGGGACCCTCCCGCTACGAGCAGTACTTC
TRBV29-1	-	TRBD1	TRBJ1-2	15	CSVVGWDRPQDGYTF	TGCAGCGTTGTGGGTTGGGACAGGCCCCAGGATGGCTACACCTTC
TRBV9	-	-	TRBJ2-1	17	CASSVGGGVLKGNEQFF	TGTGCCAGCAGCGTCGGAGGAGGGGTTTTAAAAGGCAATGAGCAGTTCTTC
TRBV18	-	TRBD1	TRBJ1-6	15	CASSPRDSDNSPLHF	TGTGCCAGCTCACCACGGGACAGTGATAATTCACCCCTCCACTTT
TRBV28	once	TRBD1	TRBJ1-1	16	CASSLGPGTGNTEAFF	TGTGCCAGCAGTTTGGGCCCAGGGACAGGGAACACTGAAGCTTTCTTT
TRBV27	few	-	TRBJ2-7	15	CASSSAGGQRSEQYF	TGTGCCAGCAGTTCTGCCGGGGGGCAAAGGAGTGAGCAGTACTTC
TRBV27	-	TRBD1	TRBJ1-2	13	CASSFQTGGGYTF	TGTGCCAGCAGTTTCCAGACAGGGGGAGGCTACACCTTC
TRBV27	-	-	TRBJ2-7	13	CASSFSQDYEQYF	TGTGCCAGCAGTTTCTCCCAGGATTACGAGCAGTACTTC
TRBV5-1	-	TRBD1	TRBJ1-2	13	CASSPDRNNGYTF	TGCGCCAGCAGTCCGGACAGGAATAATGGCTACACCTTC
TRBV3-1/TRBV3-2	-	TRBD1	TRBJ1-1	14	CASSGRDRVTEAFF	TGTGCCAGCAGCGGTCGGGACAGGGTAACTGAAGCTTTCTTT
TRBV27	-	-	TRBJ2-2	16	CASTRRFGGNTGELFF	TGTGCCAGCACCCGGAGGTTCGGGGGGAACACCGGGGAGCTGTTTTTT
TRBV9	few	TRBD2	TRBJ2-1	18	CASSDPGTSGSSYNEQFF	TGTGCCAGCAGTGACCCCGGGACTAGCGGCAGCTCCTACAATGAGCAGTTCTTC
TRBV25-1	-	-	TRBJ1-1	15	CASSEYDGRGVSAFF	TGTGCCAGCAGTGAATACGACGGCAGGGGTGTGAGCGCTTTCTTT
TRBV27	-	TRBD2	TRBJ2-7	16	CASSLWASGASYEQYF	TGTGCCAGCAGTTTATGGGCTAGCGGGGCCTCCTACGAGCAGTACTTC
TRBV18	few	TRBD1	TRBJ1-1	19	CASSPFDRGIGGANTEAFF	TGTGCCAGCTCACCGTTCGACAGGGGTATCGGTGGGGCAAACACTGAAGCTTTCTTT
TRBV27	-	-	TRBJ2-2	14	CASSLSYLPGELFF	TGTGCCAGCAGTTTATCGTATCTACCCGGGGAGCTGTTTTTT
TRBV19	-	-	TRBJ2-7	16	CASSIKTLAHPYEQYF	TGTGCCAGTAGTATAAAAACGCTGGCCCATCCCTACGAGCAGTACTTC
TRBV10-1	-	TRBD1	TRBJ2-3	15	CASRLGQGRWDTQYF	TGCGCCAGCAGGCTTGGACAGGGCCGTTGGGATACGCAGTATTTT
TRBV7-9	-	TRBD1	TRBJ2-7	14	CASSLGQGGREQYF	TGTGCCAGCAGCTTGGGACAGGGTGGGCGCGAGCAGTACTTC
TRBV12-2	-	-	TRBJ2-7	14	CASRFDGRSYEQYF	TGTGCAAGTCGCTTTGACGGGAGGTCCTACGAGCAGTACTTC
TRBV6-5	-	-	TRBJ1-1	12	CASSSPGTEAFF	TGTGCCAGCAGCTCCCCCGGCACTGAAGCTTTCTTT
TRBV4-2	-	-	TRBJ1-3	17	CASSQTQGIGAGNTIYF	TGTGCCAGCAGCCAAACGCAGGGAATTGGTGCTGGAAACACCATATATTTT
TRBV28	-	TRBD1	TRBJ2-7	14	CASSSPTGLGEQYF	TGTGCCAGCAGTTCCCCGACAGGGTTGGGGGAGCAGTACTTC
TRBV5-6	-	-	TRBJ1-3	14	CASSSTRSGNTIYF	TGTGCCAGCAGCTCAACACGCTCTGGAAACACCATATATTTT
TRBV28	-	-	TRBJ2-3	19	CASSFEVVGPPGGADTQYF	TGTGCCAGCAGTTTTGAAGTAGTGGGGCCCCCCGGTGGGGCAGATACGCAGTATTTT
TRBV19	-	TRBD1	TRBJ2-6	15	CASQDRGSGANVLTF	TGTGCCAGCCAAGACAGGGGTAGTGGGGCCAACGTCCTGACTTTC
TRBV5-4	-	-	TRBJ2-2	12	CASSRGTRELFF	TGTGCCAGCAGCCGGGGGACCAGGGAGCTGTTTTTT
TRBV30	-	TRBD1	TRBJ1-1	15	CAWSVGGQMNTEAFF	TGTGCCTGGAGTGTTGGGGGACAGATGAACACTGAAGCTTTCTTT
TRBV3-1/TRBV3-2	-	-	TRBJ2-5	13	CASSPGLQETQYF	TGTGCCAGCAGTCCGGGACTCCAAGAGACCCAGTACTTC
TRBV24-1	-	-	TRBJ2-4	15	CATSDPNGVKNIQYF	TGTGCCACCAGCGATCCTAACGGGGTCAAAAACATTCAGTACTTC
TRBV7-8	-	-	TRBJ1-2	13	CASKNGGYGDYTF	TGTGCCAGCAAAAATGGGGGGTATGGGGACTACACCTTC
TRBV11-3	-	TRBD2	TRBJ2-7	13	CASSPGLAGEQYF	TGTGCCAGCAGCCCAGGGCTAGCGGGGGAGCAGTACTTC
TRBV19	few	TRBD2	TRBJ2-7	15	CASSIPSGKKYEQYF	TGTGCCAGTAGTATCCCTAGCGGGAAAAAGTACGAGCAGTACTTC
TRBV7-6	-	-	TRBJ2-3	15	CASSHTRTFTDTQYF	TGTGCCAGCAGCCATACTAGGACCTTCACAGATACGCAGTATTTT
TRBV6-5	-	TRBD1	TRBJ2-7	15	CASRPGRQGPSEQYF	TGTGCCAGCAGACCAGGACGACAGGGACCCAGCGAGCAGTACTTC
TRBV12-3/TRBV12-4	once	TRBD2	TRBJ2-3	12	CASSPSGSMQYF	TGTGCCAGCAGTCCTAGCGGTAGTATGCAGTATTTT
TRBV7-2	-	-	TRBJ1-2	14	CASSLDSVNYGYTF	TGTGCCAGCAGCTTAGACAGTGTAAACTATGGCTACACCTTC
TRBV12-5	-	-	TRBJ1-6	13	CASPQVPNSPLHF	TGTGCTAGCCCACAGGTCCCTAATTCACCCCTCCACTTT
TRBV5-3	-	TRBD2	TRBJ2-1	16	CARSAELAGGDNEQFF	TGTGCCAGAAGCGCTGAACTAGCGGGAGGGGACAATGAGCAGTTCTTC
TRBV28	-	TRBD1	TRBJ2-2	15	CASRGQGLRTGELFF	TGTGCCAGCAGAGGACAGGGTCTCCGGACCGGGGAGCTGTTTTTT